The source of this TCR beta chain is a study of blood T cell repertoires in COVID-19. Background on the study: Specimens from acute and convalescent COVID-19 originated in the United States, Italy and Spain. In each case, the material was cDNA or gDNA derived from T cells, B-cell-depleted T cells, or PBMCs.

This clone was observed a handful of times. In the original analysis: Scientists estimated how many nucleated cells there were by amplifying reference gene primers. Data came from immunoSEQ multiplex PCR; TCRdb stores just in-frame clones and leaves some out. V, J and clone size are those of that table, while D and trimming were read from the DNA. The table lists 150,000 to 200,000 clones, around 90% of them singletons. Trimming took 3 bases from V and 4 from J; bases not matched to a gene: 7. Germline lookup yields CDR1 MNHNS and CDR2 SASEGT. This CDR3 spans 15 amino acids. Sequencing input: peripheral blood. This sequence joins TRBV6-1 and TRBJ1-1; 8 bases align to TRBD1. This TCR was recovered from a woman in her fifties or sixties with acute or convalescent COVID-19. The CDR3 sequence is CASSDGPGGFTEAFF. CDR3 coding DNA: TGTGCCAGCAGTGATGGGCCAGGGGGCTTCACTGAAGCTTTCTTT.